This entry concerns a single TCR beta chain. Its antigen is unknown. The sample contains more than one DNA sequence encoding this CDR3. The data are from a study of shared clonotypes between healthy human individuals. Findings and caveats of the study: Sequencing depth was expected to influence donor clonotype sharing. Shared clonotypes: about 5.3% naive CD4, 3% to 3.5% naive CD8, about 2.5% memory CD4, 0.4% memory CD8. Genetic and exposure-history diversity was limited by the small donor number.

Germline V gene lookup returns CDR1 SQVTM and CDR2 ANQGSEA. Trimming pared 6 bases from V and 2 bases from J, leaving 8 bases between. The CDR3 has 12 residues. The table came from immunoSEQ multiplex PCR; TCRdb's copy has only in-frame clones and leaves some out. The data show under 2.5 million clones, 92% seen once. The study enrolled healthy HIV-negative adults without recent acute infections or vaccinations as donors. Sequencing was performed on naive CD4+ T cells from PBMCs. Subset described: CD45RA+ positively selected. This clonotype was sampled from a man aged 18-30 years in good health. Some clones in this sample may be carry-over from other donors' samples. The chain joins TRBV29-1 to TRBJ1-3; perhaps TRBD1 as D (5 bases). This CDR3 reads CSVGTAGNTIYF. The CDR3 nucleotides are TGCAGCGTGGGGACGGCTGGAAACACCATATATTTT.